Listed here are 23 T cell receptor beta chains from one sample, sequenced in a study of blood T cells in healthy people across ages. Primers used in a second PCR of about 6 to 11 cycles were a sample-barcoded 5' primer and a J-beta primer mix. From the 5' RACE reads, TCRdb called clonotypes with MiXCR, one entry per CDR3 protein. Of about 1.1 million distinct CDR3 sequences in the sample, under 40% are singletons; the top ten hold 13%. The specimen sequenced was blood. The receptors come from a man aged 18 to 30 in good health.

The CDR3 here is CAWSHPNTQYF. Written as DNA, the CDR3 is TGTGCCTGGAGCCACCCCAATACGCAGTATTTT. The chain joins TRBV30 to TRBJ2-3; D uncertain. V was shortened by 3 bases and J by 7 bases, with 8 bases between the two germline ends. The CDR3 length is 11 residues. Germline CDR1 and CDR2: GTSNPN and SVGIG (reference sequence).

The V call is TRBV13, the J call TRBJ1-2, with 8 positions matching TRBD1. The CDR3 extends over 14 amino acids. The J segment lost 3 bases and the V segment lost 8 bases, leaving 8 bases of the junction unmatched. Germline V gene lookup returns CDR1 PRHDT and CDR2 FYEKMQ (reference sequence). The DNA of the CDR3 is TGTGCCAGCGTGGTCGGACAGGGCTACTATGGCTACACCTTC. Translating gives CASVVGQGYYGYTF.

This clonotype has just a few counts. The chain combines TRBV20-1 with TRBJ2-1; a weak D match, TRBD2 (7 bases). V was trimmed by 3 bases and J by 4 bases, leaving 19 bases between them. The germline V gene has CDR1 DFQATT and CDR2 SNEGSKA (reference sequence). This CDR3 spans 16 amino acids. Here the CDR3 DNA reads TGCAGTGCTAGGTTGGCTCCGGGGGGCGGGTACAATGAGCAGTTCTTC. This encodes CSARLAPGGGYNEQFF.

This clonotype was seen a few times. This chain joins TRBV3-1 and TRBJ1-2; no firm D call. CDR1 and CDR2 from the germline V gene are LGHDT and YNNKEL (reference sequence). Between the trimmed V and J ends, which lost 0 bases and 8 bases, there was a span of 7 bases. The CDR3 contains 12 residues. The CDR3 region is CASSQESGGYTF. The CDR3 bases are TGTGCCAGCAGCCAAGAGTCGGGGGGCTACACCTTC.

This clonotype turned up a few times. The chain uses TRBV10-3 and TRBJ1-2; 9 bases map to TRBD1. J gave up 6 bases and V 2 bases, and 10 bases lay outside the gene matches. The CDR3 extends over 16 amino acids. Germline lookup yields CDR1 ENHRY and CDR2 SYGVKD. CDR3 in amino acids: CAISEPQQGASDGYTF. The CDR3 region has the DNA TGTGCCATCAGTGAGCCTCAACAGGGGGCGAGCGATGGCTACACCTTC.

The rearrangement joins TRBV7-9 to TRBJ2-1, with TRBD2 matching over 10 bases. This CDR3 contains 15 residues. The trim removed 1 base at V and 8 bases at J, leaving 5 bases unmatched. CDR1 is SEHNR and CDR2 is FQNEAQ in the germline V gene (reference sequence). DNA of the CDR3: TGTGCCAGCAGCTTAGAGCGGGGGGGCCTGGATGAGCAGTTCTTC. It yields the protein CASSLERGGLDEQFF.

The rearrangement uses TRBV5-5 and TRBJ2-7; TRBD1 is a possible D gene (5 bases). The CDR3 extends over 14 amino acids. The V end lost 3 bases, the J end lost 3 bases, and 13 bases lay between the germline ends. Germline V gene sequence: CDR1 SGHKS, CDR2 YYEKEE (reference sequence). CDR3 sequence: CASSSVQGLYEQYF. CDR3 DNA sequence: TGTGCCAGCAGCTCTGTCCAGGGTCTCTACGAGCAGTACTTC.

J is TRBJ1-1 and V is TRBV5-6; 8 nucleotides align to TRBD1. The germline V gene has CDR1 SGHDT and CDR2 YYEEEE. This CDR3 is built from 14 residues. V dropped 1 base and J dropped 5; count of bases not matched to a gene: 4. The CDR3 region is CASSLWDRMTEAFF. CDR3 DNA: TGTGCCAGCAGCTTGTGGGACAGGATGACTGAAGCTTTCTTT. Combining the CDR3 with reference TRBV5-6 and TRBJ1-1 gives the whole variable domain DAGVTQSPTHLIKTRGQQVTLRCSPKSGHDTVSWYQQALGQGPQFIFQYYEEEERQRGNFPDRFSGHQFPNYSSELNVNALLLGDSALYLCASSLWDRMTEAFFGQGTRLTVV.

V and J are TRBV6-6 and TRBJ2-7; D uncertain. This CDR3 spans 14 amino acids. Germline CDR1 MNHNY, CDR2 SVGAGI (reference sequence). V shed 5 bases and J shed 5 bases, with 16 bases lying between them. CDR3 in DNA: TGTGCCAGCAGTCGCCGGACGCAGCACAACGAGCAGTACTTC. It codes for CASSRRTQHNEQYF.

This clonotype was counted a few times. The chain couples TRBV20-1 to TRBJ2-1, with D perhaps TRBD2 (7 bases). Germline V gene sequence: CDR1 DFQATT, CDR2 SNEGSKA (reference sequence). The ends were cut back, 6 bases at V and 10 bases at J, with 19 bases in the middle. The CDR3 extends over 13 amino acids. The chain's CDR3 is CSAQGTIVWEQFF. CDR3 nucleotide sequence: TGCAGTGCCCAGGGGACTATTGTCTGGGAGCAGTTCTTC.

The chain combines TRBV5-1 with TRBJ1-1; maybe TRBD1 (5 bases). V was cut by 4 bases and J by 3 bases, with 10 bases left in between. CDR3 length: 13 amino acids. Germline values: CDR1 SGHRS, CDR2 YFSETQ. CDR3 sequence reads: CASSPDSYTEAFF. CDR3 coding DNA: TGCGCCAGCAGCCCCGACAGTTACACTGAAGCTTTCTTT. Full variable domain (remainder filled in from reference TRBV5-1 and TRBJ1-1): KAGVTQTPRYLIKTRGQQVTLSCSPISGHRSVSWYQQTPGQGLQFLFEYFSETQRNKGNFPGRFSGRQFSNSRSEMNVSTLELGDSALYLCASSPDSYTEAFFGQGTRLTVV.

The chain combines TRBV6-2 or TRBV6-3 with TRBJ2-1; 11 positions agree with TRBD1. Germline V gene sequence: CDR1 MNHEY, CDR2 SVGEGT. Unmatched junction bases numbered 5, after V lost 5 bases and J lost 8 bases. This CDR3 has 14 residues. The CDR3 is CASSRTGGYDEQFF. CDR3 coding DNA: TGTGCCAGCAGTCGGACAGGGGGCTATGATGAGCAGTTCTTC.

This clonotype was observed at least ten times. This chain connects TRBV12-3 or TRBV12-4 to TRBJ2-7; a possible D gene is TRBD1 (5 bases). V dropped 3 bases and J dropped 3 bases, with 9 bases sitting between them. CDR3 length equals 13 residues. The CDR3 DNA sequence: TGTGCCAGCAGTTTTGACAGAAACTACGAGCAGTACTTC. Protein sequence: CASSFDRNYEQYF.

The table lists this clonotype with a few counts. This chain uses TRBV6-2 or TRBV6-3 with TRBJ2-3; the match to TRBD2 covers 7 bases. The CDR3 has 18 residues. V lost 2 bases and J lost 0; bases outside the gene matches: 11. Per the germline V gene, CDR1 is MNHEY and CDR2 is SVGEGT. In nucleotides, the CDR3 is TGTGCCAGCAGTTACGAACGGGGGGAACTACCTAGCACAGATACGCAGTATTTT. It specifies CASSYERGELPSTDTQYF.

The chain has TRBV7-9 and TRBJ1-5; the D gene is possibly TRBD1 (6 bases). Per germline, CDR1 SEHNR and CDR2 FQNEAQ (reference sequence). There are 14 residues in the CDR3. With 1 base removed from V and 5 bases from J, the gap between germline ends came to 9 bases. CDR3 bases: TGTGCCAGCAGCTTAGGACAGGCGGATCAGCCCCAGCATTTT. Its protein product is CASSLGQADQPQHF.

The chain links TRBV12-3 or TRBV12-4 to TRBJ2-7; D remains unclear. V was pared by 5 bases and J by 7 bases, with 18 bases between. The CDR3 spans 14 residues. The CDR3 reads CASSTSSGLHEQYF. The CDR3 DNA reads TGTGCCAGCAGTACCTCGTCCGGTCTGCATGAGCAGTACTTC.

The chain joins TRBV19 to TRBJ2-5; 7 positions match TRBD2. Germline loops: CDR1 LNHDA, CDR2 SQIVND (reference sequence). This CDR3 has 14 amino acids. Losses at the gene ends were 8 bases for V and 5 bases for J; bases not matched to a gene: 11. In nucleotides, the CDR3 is TGTGCCAGTGGGGGGGGAGCGGAGGGTGAGACCCAGTACTTC. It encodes CASGGGAEGETQYF.

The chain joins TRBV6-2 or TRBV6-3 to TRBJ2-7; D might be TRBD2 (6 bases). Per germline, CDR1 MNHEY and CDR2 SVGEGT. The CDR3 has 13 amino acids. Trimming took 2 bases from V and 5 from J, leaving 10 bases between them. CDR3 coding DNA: TGTGCCAGCAGTTACGCGGGGTCCCACGAGCAGTACTTC. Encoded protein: CASSYAGSHEQYF.

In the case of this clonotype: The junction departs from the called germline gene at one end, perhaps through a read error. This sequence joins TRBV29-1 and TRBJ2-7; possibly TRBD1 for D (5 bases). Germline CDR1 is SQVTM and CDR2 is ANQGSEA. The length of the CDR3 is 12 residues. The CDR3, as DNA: TGCAGCGTTCAAGGGGTCTCCTACGAGCGGTACTTC. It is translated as CSVQGVSYERYF.

The CDR3 sequence: CSSRSYAEAFF. The CDR3 DNA sequence: TGCAGCTCCCGGTCGTATGCCGAAGCTTTCTTT. The rearrangement links TRBV29-1 to TRBJ1-1; D is unclear. This CDR3 is built from 11 residues. Germline CDR1 and CDR2: SQVTM and ANQGSEA. Trimming cost V 8 bases and J 8 bases, with 15 bases left between them.

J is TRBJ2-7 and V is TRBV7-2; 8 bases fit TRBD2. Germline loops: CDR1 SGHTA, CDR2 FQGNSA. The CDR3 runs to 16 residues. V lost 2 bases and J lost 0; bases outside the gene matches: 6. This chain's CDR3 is CASSLTGLAGSYEQYF. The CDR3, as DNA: TGTGCCAGCAGCTTAACCGGACTAGCCGGCTCCTACGAGCAGTACTTC.

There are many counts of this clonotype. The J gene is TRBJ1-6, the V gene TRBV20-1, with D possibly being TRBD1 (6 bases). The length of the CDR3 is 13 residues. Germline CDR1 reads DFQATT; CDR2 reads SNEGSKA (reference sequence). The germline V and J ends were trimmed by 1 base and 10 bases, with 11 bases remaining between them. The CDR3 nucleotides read TGCAGTGCTAGAGTGACAGGAAAATCACCCCTCCACTTT. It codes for CSARVTGKSPLHF.

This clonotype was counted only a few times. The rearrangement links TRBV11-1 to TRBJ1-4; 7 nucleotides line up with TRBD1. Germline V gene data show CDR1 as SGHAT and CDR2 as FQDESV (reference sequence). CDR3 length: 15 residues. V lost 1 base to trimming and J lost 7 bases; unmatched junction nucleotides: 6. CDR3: CASSLDGTATEKLFF. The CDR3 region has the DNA TGTGCCAGCAGCTTAGACGGGACAGCCACTGAAAAACTGTTTTTT.